The 9 T cell receptor beta chains listed next were all sequenced from one sample in a study of T cell repertoires in cytomegalovirus infection. Each CDR3 protein gets one entry after TCRdb re-called the reads with MiXCR. The sample carries around 120,000 distinct CDR3 sequences, 8% to 9% recorded once. The sample comprised PBMCs. Receptor source: a human donor in good health (CMV status not recorded). Some clones in this sample may be carry-over from other donors' samples.

This clonotype came up many times. V usage is TRBV7-9 and J usage is TRBJ2-7; the D is unclear. Between the trimmed V and J ends, which lost 5 bases and 3 bases, there was a span of 14 bases. CDR1 and CDR2 (germline): SEHNR, FQNEAQ (reference sequence). CDR3 size: 14 residues. The chain's CDR3 is CASSPTTLSYEQYF. Here the CDR3 DNA reads TGTGCCAGCAGCCCTACGACGCTTAGCTACGAGCAGTACTTC.

This clonotype has a count of ten or more. The chain joins TRBV28 to TRBJ2-7; no clear D. The V gene lost 4 bases and the J gene lost 1 base, with 11 bases spanning the gap. This CDR3 has 14 amino acids. Germline V gene sequence: CDR1 MDHEN, CDR2 SYDVKM. CDR3 nucleotides: TGTGCCAGCAGTTCAAGGCTACAGTCCTACGAGCAGTACTTC. Its translation: CASSSRLQSYEQYF.

In its sample, this clonotype was seen many times. The chain carries TRBV28 and TRBJ2-7; 8 bases are shared with TRBD2. Germline V gene data show CDR1 as MDHEN and CDR2 as SYDVKM. The CDR3 runs 15 residues. V lost 7 bases and J lost 3; bases outside the gene matches: 11. CDR3 DNA: TGTGCCAGCACCCAGGCGGTAGCGGGGAGCTACGAGCAGTACTTC. Protein sequence: CASTQAVAGSYEQYF.

This clonotype showed up just a few times. The rearrangement joins TRBV28 to TRBJ1-5, with D possibly being TRBD1 (5 bases). Per the germline V gene, CDR1 is MDHEN and CDR2 is SYDVKM. Trimming cost V 4 bases and J 5 bases, with 12 bases left between them. The CDR3 is 14 residues long. The CDR3 DNA follows: TGTGCCAGCAGTTCACAGGTCGACGATCAGCCCCAGCATTTT. It translates to CASSSQVDDQPQHF.

This clonotype was detected a few times. V gene TRBV5-4 combines with J gene TRBJ2-7; 7 nucleotides agree with TRBD1. CDR1 and CDR2 (germline): SGHNT, YYREEE (reference sequence). The J segment lost 2 bases and the V segment lost 5 bases, leaving 7 bases of the junction unmatched. This CDR3 comprises 14 residues. This CDR3 is CASRPQGDPYEQYF. CDR3 DNA: TGTGCCAGCAGGCCCCAGGGGGACCCCTACGAGCAGTACTTC.

The CDR3 DNA is TGTGCCAGCAGACTCGGGGGAAGTTTGAACACTGAAGCTTTCTTT. It specifies CASRLGGSLNTEAFF. The rearrangement uses TRBV6-5 and TRBJ1-1, with D possibly TRBD1 on 5 matching bases. The germline V gene has CDR1 MNHEY and CDR2 SVGAGI. Trimming took off 6 bases at V and 0 bases at J, with 14 bases between the two ends. The CDR3 contains 15 residues.

This chain uses TRBV20-1 with TRBJ2-5; 7 bases agree with TRBD1. Germline loops: CDR1 DFQATT, CDR2 SNEGSKA (reference sequence). J lost 7 bases, V lost 0 bases, and 5 bases had no gene match. The CDR3 has 13 residues. CDR3 in amino acids: CSAREGGQGTQYF. CDR3 sequence (DNA): TGCAGTGCTAGAGAAGGGGGCCAGGGGACCCAGTACTTC.

This clonotype was found many times. In DNA form, the CDR3 reads TGTGCCACCAGCAGAGCAGGGGGCTTCACTGAAGCTTTCTTT. It yields the protein CATSRAGGFTEAFF. This chain links TRBV15 with TRBJ1-1; 8 nucleotides align to TRBD1. CDR1 is LNHNV and CDR2 is YYDKDF in the germline V gene (reference sequence). With V trimmed by 1 base and J by 4 bases, 2 bases remained unmatched. This CDR3 has 14 amino acids.

This clonotype occurred a few times. This chain uses TRBV29-1 with TRBJ2-7; 11 positions agree with TRBD2. The CDR3 totals 15 residues. Germline-derived CDR1 and CDR2 are SQVTM and ANQGSEA. The J segment lost 3 bases and the V segment lost 7 bases, leaving 11 bases of the junction unmatched. CDR3 coding DNA: TGCAGCGCGGGACTAGCGGACATAGGGGTCTACGAGCAGTACTTC. Encoded protein: CSAGLADIGVYEQYF.